This T cell receptor beta chain was profiled in a study of cytomegalovirus exposure and HLA in healthy donors. Germline loops: CDR1 SEHNR, CDR2 FQNEAQ (reference sequence). This CDR3 region has 12 residues. The V gene lost 4 bases and the J gene lost 8 bases, with 8 bases spanning the gap. PCR used 60 Vbeta primers and 13 Jbeta primers. Assay: immunoSEQ multiplex PCR; the TCRdb copy retains only in-frame clones and omits some. The sample includes approximately 150,000 clones, 70% to 80% of them seen just once. This clonotype was sampled from a woman in her fifties or sixties in good health and CMV-seronegative. The chain recombines TRBV7-9 with TRBJ1-4; no definite D call. Material for sequencing was PBMCs. Here the CDR3 DNA reads TGTGCCAGCAGCTCAGGCTCCGAAAAACTGTTTTTT. This encodes CASSSGSEKLFF. The entire variable domain, with the rest obtained from reference TRBV7-9 and TRBJ1-4, is as follows: DTGVSQNPRHKITKRGQNVTFRCDPISEHNRLYWYRQTLGQGPEFLTYFQNEAQLEKSRLLSDRFSAERPKGSFSTLEIQRTEQGDSAMYLCASSSGSEKLFFGSGTQLSVL.